The rows below give T cell receptor beta chains drawn from one sample of a study of T cells in Graves' hyperthyroidism and ophthalmopathy. TCRdb redid the calling of the multiplex PCR reads with MiXCR, one entry per CDR3 protein. Counted here are about 380,000 distinct CDR3 sequences, roughly 20% occurring once; the ten biggest clones make up 35% to 50%. The sequencing input was blood. All receptors come from a man between 18 and 29 years old with Graves' ophthalmopathy. Each CDR3 is given with its conserved first and last residue. The D gene is left open where the match is weak.

v_call: TRBV13
j_call: TRBJ1-6
d_call: .
cdr3_aa: CASSFRRGSSPLHF

v_call: TRBV12-3/TRBV12-4
j_call: TRBJ1-3
d_call: .
cdr3_aa: CASRPTVSGNTIYF

v_call: TRBV10-3
j_call: TRBJ1-2
d_call: TRBD1
cdr3_aa: CAISETGTALDYGYTF

v_call: TRBV5-1
j_call: TRBJ1-4
d_call: TRBD1
cdr3_aa: CASSDGQGREKLFF

v_call: TRBV14
j_call: TRBJ1-5
d_call: .
cdr3_aa: CASSQARPGNQPQHF

v_call: TRBV5-1
j_call: TRBJ2-1
d_call: .
cdr3_aa: CASSLTLDGAEQFF

v_call: TRBV9
j_call: TRBJ1-1
d_call: .
cdr3_aa: CASSVEDNLNTEAFF

v_call: TRBV7-6
j_call: TRBJ1-1
d_call: TRBD1
cdr3_aa: CASSRQGGTEAFF

v_call: TRBV12-3/TRBV12-4
j_call: TRBJ2-3
d_call: TRBD2
cdr3_aa: CASSRTSGGGGDTQYF

v_call: TRBV12-3/TRBV12-4
j_call: TRBJ1-6
d_call: TRBD1
cdr3_aa: CASSREGTGNSPLHF

v_call: TRBV7-9
j_call: TRBJ1-1
d_call: .
cdr3_aa: CASSLSGSSTEAFF

v_call: TRBV12-3/TRBV12-4
j_call: TRBJ1-2
d_call: .
cdr3_aa: CASSLTSQKGYTF

v_call: TRBV19
j_call: TRBJ1-2
d_call: .
cdr3_aa: CASRPGGGNNYGYTF

v_call: TRBV2
j_call: TRBJ2-7
d_call: .
cdr3_aa: CASSEWAGNEQYF

v_call: TRBV18
j_call: TRBJ1-1
d_call: .
cdr3_aa: CASSPRMENTEAFF

v_call: TRBV7-2
j_call: TRBJ2-1
d_call: .
cdr3_aa: CASSLRGYEQFF

v_call: TRBV5-1
j_call: TRBJ2-7
d_call: .
cdr3_aa: CASSFSGTPGREQYF

v_call: TRBV10-3
j_call: TRBJ1-4
d_call: TRBD1
cdr3_aa: CAISEPGDRDEKLFF

v_call: TRBV5-6
j_call: TRBJ2-3
d_call: .
cdr3_aa: CASSFLIQGAADTQYF

v_call: TRBV18
j_call: TRBJ2-1
d_call: .
cdr3_aa: CASSPRIGEQFF

v_call: TRBV20-1
j_call: TRBJ1-1
d_call: .
cdr3_aa: CSASSGGEAEAFF

v_call: TRBV2
j_call: TRBJ1-2
d_call: .
cdr3_aa: CASAYRVGGYTF

v_call: TRBV24-1
j_call: TRBJ2-1
d_call: TRBD1
cdr3_aa: CATNPGTDNEQFF

v_call: TRBV12-3/TRBV12-4
j_call: TRBJ1-6
d_call: .
cdr3_aa: CASSLSGSRHSPLHF

v_call: TRBV4-1
j_call: TRBJ2-2
d_call: .
cdr3_aa: CASSPGWAGTGELFF

v_call: TRBV20-1
j_call: TRBJ2-2
d_call: .
cdr3_aa: CSATPLRGGAGELFF

v_call: TRBV12-3/TRBV12-4
j_call: TRBJ2-1
d_call: .
cdr3_aa: CASTRGQGYNEQFF

v_call: TRBV6-1
j_call: TRBJ1-5
d_call: .
cdr3_aa: CASLGDSYQPQHF

v_call: TRBV3-1
j_call: TRBJ2-5
d_call: TRBD2
cdr3_aa: CASSQDLSGGRQETQYF